What follows are 30 T cell receptor beta chains derived from one specimen sequenced in a study of blood T cell repertoires in COVID-19 (dated by TCRdb to about 2020). The library was generated by the immunoSEQ multiplex PCR assay. TCRdb stores this immuneACCESS table with in-frame sequences only. Part of the clones is absent; in the studies checked, under half of the shortfall reflects unresolved V genes, and no reason is known for the rest. Recorded for this sample are around 200,000 clones; 84% of them occurred a single time. Of the sample, 2.6% falls within the top ten clones. Sequencing was carried out using peripheral blood. The source of these receptors is a human donor with acute or convalescent COVID-19. The donor label of this sample is uncertain.

J is TRBJ1-1 and V is TRBV9; perhaps TRBD1 as D (5 bases). Germline V gene sequence: CDR1 SGDLS, CDR2 YYNGEE. This CDR3 is built from 12 residues. V lost 10 bases and J lost 4, with 14 bases in between. CDR3 protein: CALRSRATEAFF. CDR3 in DNA: TGTGCCCTAAGGAGCAGGGCCACTGAAGCTTTCTTT.

This chain uses TRBV4-1 with TRBJ1-1, with TRBD1 matching 8 bases. The V gene's germline CDR1 is MGHRA and CDR2 YSYEKL. CDR3 length: 16 residues. Trimming at V came to 2 bases and at J to 1 base, leaving 6 bases not matched to a gene. This CDR3 reads CASSQTPGTGNTEAFF. CDR3 in DNA: TGCGCCAGCAGCCAAACCCCCGGGACAGGGAACACTGAAGCTTTCTTT.

The genes are TRBV9 and TRBJ2-7, with 7 bases identical to TRBD2. V was clipped by 2 bases and J by 0 bases; unmatched bases: 2. This CDR3 contains 14 residues. Germline V gene sequence: CDR1 SGDLS, CDR2 YYNGEE. CDR3: CASSVRDYSYEQYF. The CDR3 nucleotides are TGTGCCAGCAGCGTCAGGGACTACTCCTACGAGCAGTACTTC.

The chain uses TRBV20-1 and TRBJ2-7, with D possibly being TRBD1 (6 bases). The V end was cut by 3 bases, the J end by 0 bases, with 12 bases between. Germline loops: CDR1 DFQATT, CDR2 SNEGSKA (reference sequence). The CDR3 consists of 14 residues. The CDR3 protein is CSASGQGSSYEQYF. The CDR3 coding sequence is TGCAGTGCTAGTGGCCAGGGGAGCTCCTACGAGCAGTACTTC.

The chain joins TRBV11-2 to TRBJ2-7, with D possibly being TRBD2 (6 bases). The CDR3 is made up of 17 amino acids. The V end lost 5 bases, the J end lost 9 bases, and 29 bases lay between the germline ends. Germline CDR1 is SGHAT and CDR2 is FQNNGV. This chain's CDR3 is CASSPSGWAGITKGQYF. The CDR3 coding sequence is TGTGCCAGCAGCCCGTCCGGGTGGGCGGGGATAACAAAGGGGCAGTACTTC.

The chain combines TRBV19 with TRBJ2-2, with 14 positions matching TRBD2. The CDR3 is 16 residues long. After removal of 4 bases from V and 8 bases from J, the junction contained 6 bases not matched to a gene. The germline V gene has CDR1 LNHDA and CDR2 SQIVND (reference sequence). The CDR3 region is CASSTSGTSGRGELFF. CDR3 nucleotides: TGTGCCAGTAGTACCTCCGGGACTAGCGGGAGAGGGGAGCTGTTTTTT.

The V and J genes are TRBV7-9 and TRBJ2-2; possible D gene TRBD1, 6 bases. CDR3 size: 15 residues. V was cut by 1 base and J by 7 bases, with 13 bases left in between. Germline V lookup: CDR1 SEHNR, CDR2 FQNEAQ (reference sequence). The CDR3 nucleotides read TGTGCCAGCAGCTTAGTCGGGACACTAGACGGGGAGCTGTTTTTT. Protein: CASSLVGTLDGELFF.

The chain has TRBV6-1 and TRBJ2-2; 11 bases line up with TRBD2. With 3 bases clipped from V and 7 bases from J, the junction kept 7 bases outside the gene matches. The CDR3 is made up of 16 amino acids. Germline assignment: CDR1 MNHNS and CDR2 SASEGT. CDR3 sequence (DNA): TGTGCCAGCAGTGAGGTAGCGGGGGGGCTGAGCGGGGAGCTGTTTTTT. Translation: CASSEVAGGLSGELFF.

V is TRBV7-9 and J is TRBJ2-1; 7 bases match TRBD2. Germline V CDR1 and CDR2: SEHNR, FQNEAQ (reference sequence). The CDR3 is made up of 16 amino acids. The trim removed 5 bases at V and 0 bases at J, leaving 7 bases unmatched. As DNA, the CDR3 is TGTGCCAGCAGCCGCAGACTAGCAAGCTCCTACAATGAGCAGTTCTTC. As protein: CASSRRLASSYNEQFF.

The chain couples TRBV19 to TRBJ1-1; 8 bases align to TRBD1. Germline V gene data show CDR1 as LNHDA and CDR2 as SQIVND (reference sequence). J was trimmed by 11 bases and V by 2 bases; bases with no gene match: 13. CDR3 length: 15 residues. The CDR3 DNA sequence: TGTGCCAGTAGTATACTTACAGGGGGGTCCGGGGGCGCTTTCTTT. It translates to CASSILTGGSGGAFF.

The rearrangement links TRBV6-6 to TRBJ2-7; 8 bases align to TRBD1. The CDR3 runs to 13 residues. The V gene end was trimmed by 0 bases and the J gene end by 6 bases; junction bases not matched to a gene: 1. Per germline, CDR1 MNHNY and CDR2 SVGAGI (reference sequence). The CDR3 nucleotides read TGTGCCAGCAGTTACTCGACAGGGGCCGAGCAGTACTTC. It is translated as CASSYSTGAEQYF.

The chain has TRBV11-2 and TRBJ2-3; 15 bases line up with TRBD2. After removal of 8 bases from V and 3 bases from J, the junction contained 15 bases not matched to a gene. The CDR3 sequence is 19 residues long. CDR1 is SGHAT, CDR2 FQNNGV, per germline. CDR3 region: CASGTGTSGRTARTDTQYF. CDR3 DNA: TGTGCCAGCGGGACCGGGACTAGCGGGAGGACGGCGAGGACAGATACGCAGTATTTT. The full variable domain, its missing parts supplied by reference TRBV11-2 and TRBJ2-3, is EAGVAQSPRYKIIEKRQSVAFWCNPISGHATLYWYQQILGQGPKLLIQFQNNGVVDDSQLPKDRFSAERLKGVDSTLKIQPAKLEDSAVYLCASGTGTSGRTARTDTQYFGPGTRLTVL.

The chain uses TRBV3-1 (or the pseudogene TRBV3-2) and TRBJ1-3; unclear D gene. CDR1 LGHDT and CDR2 YNNKEL come from the germline V gene (reference sequence). V lost 2 bases and J lost 1, with 9 bases in between. The length of the CDR3 is 15 residues. The CDR3 loop reads CASSQPRGSGNTIYF. CDR3 DNA sequence: TGTGCCAGCAGCCAACCCAGAGGTTCTGGAAACACCATATATTTT.

This clone was seen just once. The chain couples TRBV2 to TRBJ2-3; weak D call: TRBD1 (5 bases). This CDR3 has 15 amino acids. In germline, CDR1 is SNHLY, CDR2 FYNNEI. V shed 2 bases and J shed 2 bases, with 11 bases lying between them. The chain's CDR3 is CASSEQGRSTDTQYF. The CDR3 DNA follows: TGTGCCAGCAGTGAACAGGGCCGCTCCACAGATACGCAGTATTTT. Supplemented by reference TRBV2 and TRBJ2-3, the full variable domain reads EPEVTQTPSHQVTQMGQEVILRCVPISNHLYFYWYRQILGQKVEFLVSFYNNEISEKSEIFDDQFSVERPDGSNFTLKIRSTKLEDSAMYFCASSEQGRSTDTQYFGPGTRLTVL.

This clone has only one observation. The chain employs TRBV5-1 and TRBJ1-1; 9 bases align to TRBD1. The CDR3 has 13 amino acids. Germline loops: CDR1 SGHRS, CDR2 YFSETQ. V dropped 7 bases and J dropped 2; count of bases not matched to a gene: 3. DNA for the CDR3: TGCGCCAGCGCCACAGGGGGCAACACTGAAGCTTTCTTT. It is translated as CASATGGNTEAFF.

The gene calls are TRBV6-5 and TRBJ2-3; TRBD2 matches at 10 bases. CDR1 and CDR2 (germline): MNHEY, SVGAGI. J gave up 3 bases and V 7 bases, and 7 bases lay outside the gene matches. This CDR3 is 15 amino acids long. The CDR3 region has the DNA TGTGCCAGCAACCCTAGCGGGAGTAGGACAGATACGCAGTATTTT. Its protein product is CASNPSGSRTDTQYF.

The chain employs TRBV28 and TRBJ1-1; 9 positions match TRBD1. Germline V lookup: CDR1 MDHEN, CDR2 SYDVKM. There are 15 residues in the CDR3. The trim removed 3 bases at V and 4 bases at J, leaving 6 bases unmatched. CDR3 amino acids: CASSLGGQGFTEAFF. The CDR3 region has the DNA TGTGCCAGCAGTTTGGGGGGACAGGGATTCACTGAAGCTTTCTTT.

The chain carries TRBV28 and TRBJ1-1; D not resolved. The germline gives CDR1 MDHEN, CDR2 SYDVKM. Between the trimmed V and J ends, which lost 3 bases and 2 bases, there was a span of 7 bases. The CDR3 runs 13 residues. The CDR3 here is CASSLGRNTEAFF. The CDR3 DNA sequence: TGTGCCAGCAGTTTGGGCCGTAACACTGAAGCTTTCTTT.

The chain carries TRBV5-4 and TRBJ1-2; D remains ambiguous. This CDR3 contains 18 residues. V was pared by 4 bases and J by 2 bases, with 24 bases between. The germline V gene encodes CDR1 SGHNT and CDR2 YYREEE (reference sequence). The CDR3 DNA is TGTGCCAGCAGCCCGGAGGTTAACGACGGGTCACCGAACTATGGCTACACCTTC. Amino acid sequence: CASSPEVNDGSPNYGYTF.

This chain links TRBV5-1 with TRBJ1-3, with D possibly TRBD1 on 6 matching bases. V was pared by 9 bases and J by 0 bases, with 16 bases between. The CDR3 runs 15 residues. In germline, CDR1 is SGHRS, CDR2 YFSETQ. CDR3 amino acids: CATSPQGISGNTIYF. The CDR3 DNA is TGCGCCACCTCGCCGCAGGGGATCTCTGGAAACACCATATATTTT.

The gene calls are TRBV6-7 and TRBJ2-7; TRBD1 agrees at 8 bases. TRBV6-7 is identified as an open reading frame with a role that is uncertain. This CDR3 spans 17 amino acids. The V segment lost 2 bases and the J segment 0 bases; nucleotides outside the gene matches: 9. The CDR3 DNA sequence: TGTGCCAGCAGTTACCCGAAGGGACAGGCGAGCTCCTACGAGCAGTACTTC. Translated, it gives CASSYPKGQASSYEQYF.

The rearrangement joins TRBV2 to TRBJ2-3; a possible D gene is TRBD2 (5 bases). The V end was cut by 7 bases, the J end by 6 bases, with 23 bases between. Germline CDR1 and CDR2: SNHLY and FYNNEI. The CDR3 consists of 16 residues. CDR3 sequence reads: CASNEVGAGSRDTQYF. The CDR3 DNA is TGTGCCAGCAATGAGGTGGGAGCAGGTAGCCGGGATACGCAGTATTTT.

The chain couples TRBV10-3 to TRBJ2-2; 12 nucleotides agree with TRBD2. The germline V gene encodes CDR1 ENHRY and CDR2 SYGVKD. This CDR3 comprises 18 residues. Trimming cost V 0 bases and J 2 bases; bases outside gene matches: 4. The CDR3 region has the DNA TGTGCCATCAGTGAGTCTAGACTAGCGGGGGTTAACACCGGGGAGCTGTTTTTT. It encodes CAISESRLAGVNTGELFF.

The V and J genes are TRBV5-6 and TRBJ2-1; 10 bases align to TRBD2. The germline gives CDR1 SGHDT, CDR2 YYEEEE. The CDR3 loop spans 16 amino acids. After removal of 3 bases from V and 4 bases from J, the junction contained 7 bases not matched to a gene. Here the CDR3 reads CASSSFTSGTYNEQFF. The CDR3 nucleotides are TGTGCCAGCAGCTCTTTCACTAGCGGGACTTACAATGAGCAGTTCTTC.

V is TRBV29-1 and J is TRBJ2-5; a weak D match, TRBD1 (5 bases). Trimming took 4 bases from V and 4 from J, leaving 10 bases between them. The CDR3 contains 12 residues. Germline loops: CDR1 SQVTM, CDR2 ANQGSEA. The CDR3 DNA reads TGCAGCGTTGTCGTTCAGGGAGAGACCCAGTACTTC. Translating it yields CSVVVQGETQYF.

The V gene is TRBV15, the J gene TRBJ2-5; tentatively, D is TRBD1 (5 bases). V was clipped by 0 bases and J by 5 bases, with 13 bases between them. Germline V gives CDR1 LNHNV, CDR2 YYDKDF (reference sequence). The CDR3 loop spans 15 amino acids. CDR3: CATSRDLRGRETQYF. CDR3 nucleotides: TGTGCCACCAGCAGAGATTTAAGGGGCCGGGAGACCCAGTACTTC.

This clone was detected only a few times. This chain connects TRBV7-8 to TRBJ2-7, with TRBD2 identical over 8 bases. The CDR3 runs to 15 residues. The V and J ends lost 1 base and 3 bases, in that order; junction bases with no gene match: 5. Looked up from germline, CDR1 is SGHVS and CDR2 is FQNEAQ. The CDR3 coding sequence is TGTGCCAGCAGCTTAGTGAGGCTAGCGGGCTACGAGCAGTACTTC. This gives the protein CASSLVRLAGYEQYF.

The chain carries TRBV2 and TRBJ1-2; D gene unclear. V was pared by 8 bases and J by 8 bases, with 15 bases between. This CDR3 region has 12 residues. Germline V gives CDR1 SNHLY, CDR2 FYNNEI. The CDR3 nucleotides are TGTGCCAGCGGAAGGGAGATGGGCGGCTACACCTTC. Amino acids: CASGREMGGYTF.

V is TRBV3-1 (or the pseudogene TRBV3-2) and J is TRBJ1-2; D is undetermined. V was pared by 1 base and J by 7 bases, with 7 bases between. Germline-derived CDR1 and CDR2 are LGHDT and YNNKEL (reference sequence). This CDR3 comprises 12 residues. CDR3: CASSQGQRGYTF. CDR3 in DNA: TGTGCCAGCAGCCAAGGGCAGCGTGGCTACACCTTC.

The chain links TRBV5-1 to TRBJ2-2; D possibly corresponds to TRBD1 (5 bases). Germline CDR1 reads SGHRS; CDR2 reads YFSETQ. The CDR3 covers 14 residues. Trimming removed 4 bases from V and 1 base from J, with 8 bases in between. The CDR3 DNA is TGCGCCAGCAGCGCTCAGGGGAACACCGGGGAGCTGTTTTTT. This encodes CASSAQGNTGELFF.